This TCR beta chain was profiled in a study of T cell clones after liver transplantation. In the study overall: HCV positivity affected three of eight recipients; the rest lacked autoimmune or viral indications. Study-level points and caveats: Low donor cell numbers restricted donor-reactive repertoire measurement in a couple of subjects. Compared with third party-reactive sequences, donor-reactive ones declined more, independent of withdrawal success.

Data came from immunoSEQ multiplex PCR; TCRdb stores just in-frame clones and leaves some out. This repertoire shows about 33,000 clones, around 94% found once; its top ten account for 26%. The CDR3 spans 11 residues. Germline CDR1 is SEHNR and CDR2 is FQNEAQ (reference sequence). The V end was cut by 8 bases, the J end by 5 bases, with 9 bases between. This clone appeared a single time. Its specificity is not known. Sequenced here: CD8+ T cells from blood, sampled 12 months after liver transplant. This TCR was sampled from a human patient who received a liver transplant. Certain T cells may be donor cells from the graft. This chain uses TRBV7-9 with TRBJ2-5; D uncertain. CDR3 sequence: CASAGTETQYF. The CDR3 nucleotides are TGTGCCAGCGCCGGAACTGAGACCCAGTACTTC.